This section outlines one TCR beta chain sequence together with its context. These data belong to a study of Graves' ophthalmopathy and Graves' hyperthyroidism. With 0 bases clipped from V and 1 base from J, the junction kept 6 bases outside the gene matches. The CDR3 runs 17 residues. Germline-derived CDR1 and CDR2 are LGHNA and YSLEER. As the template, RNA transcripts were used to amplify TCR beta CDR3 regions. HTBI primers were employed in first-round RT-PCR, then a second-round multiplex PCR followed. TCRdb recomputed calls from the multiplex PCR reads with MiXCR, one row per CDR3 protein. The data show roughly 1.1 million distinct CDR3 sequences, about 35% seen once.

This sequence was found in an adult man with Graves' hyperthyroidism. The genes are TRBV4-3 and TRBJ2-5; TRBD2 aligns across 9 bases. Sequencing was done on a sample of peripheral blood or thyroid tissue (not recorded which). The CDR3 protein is CASSQDFGGGAQETQYF. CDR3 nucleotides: TGCGCCAGCAGCCAAGATTTTGGCGGGGGGGCCCAAGAGACCCAGTACTTC.